The 25 T cell receptor beta chains below come from one sample, sequenced in a study of T cell repertoires in cytomegalovirus infection. TCRdb re-analysed the reads in MiXCR, keeping a single row per CDR3 protein. Among 150,000 to 200,000 distinct CDR3 sequences listed, roughly a fifth were seen once. Input material: PBMCs. Receptor source: a human donor in good health (CMV status not recorded). Some clones in this sample may be carry-over from other donors' samples.

V and J are TRBV6-2 or TRBV6-3 and TRBJ2-1; 8 positions match TRBD1. Germline trimming cut 0 bases from V and 4 bases from J; bases unmatched to any gene: 2. The CDR3 extends over 15 amino acids. The germline gives CDR1 MNHEY, CDR2 SVGEGT. The CDR3 region has the DNA TGTGCCAGCAGTTACTCCGGACAGGGTTACAATGAGCAGTTCTTC. It is translated as CASSYSGQGYNEQFF.

This chain joins TRBV7-7 and TRBJ1-3; maybe TRBD1 (5 bases). The CDR3 has 13 residues. Trimming left V 5 bases short and J 3 bases short, with 8 bases between. Germline values: CDR1 SSHAT, CDR2 FNYEAQ (reference sequence). The CDR3 loop reads CASSGGIGNTIYF. The CDR3 DNA follows: TGTGCCAGCAGCGGGGGGATTGGAAACACCATATATTTT. Variable domain in full (rest from reference TRBV7-7 and TRBJ1-3): GAGVSQSPRYKVTKRGQDVTLRCDPISSHATLYWYQQALGQGPEFLTYFNYEAQPDKSGLPSDRFSAERPEGSISTLTIQRTEQRDSAMYRCASSGGIGNTIYFGEGSWLTVV.

The chain combines TRBV28 with TRBJ2-7; maybe TRBD2 (6 bases). This CDR3 comprises 13 residues. V lost 3 bases to trimming and J lost 3 bases, with 9 bases between them. The germline V gene has CDR1 MDHEN and CDR2 SYDVKM. CDR3 DNA sequence: TGTGCCAGCAGTTTTAGCGGATTCTACGAGCAGTACTTC. Protein: CASSFSGFYEQYF.

This clonotype was seen ten or more times. The V gene is TRBV7-2, the J gene TRBJ2-3; 9 bases are a match to TRBD1. The germline CDR1 and CDR2 sequences are SGHTA and FQGNSA. The CDR3 is made up of 15 amino acids. The trim removed 5 bases at V and 2 bases at J, leaving 5 bases unmatched. The CDR3 region has the DNA TGTGCCAGCAGCCAAAAACAGGGGGCCACAGATACGCAGTATTTT. Its protein is CASSQKQGATDTQYF.

J is TRBJ2-3 and V is TRBV30, with D possibly matching TRBD1 (6 bases). This CDR3 contains 14 residues. The ends were cut back, 0 bases at V and 4 bases at J, with 11 bases in the middle. Germline V gene data show CDR1 as GTSNPN and CDR2 as SVGIG (reference sequence). CDR3 sequence (DNA): TGTGCCTGGAGTGTAGGGGGAGAAGCAGATACGCAGTATTTT. This codes for CAWSVGGEADTQYF.

This clonotype was seen many times. The CDR3 sequence is CASSRALAGGNEQFF. The CDR3 bases are TGTGCCAGCAGCCGCGCCCTAGCGGGGGGGAATGAGCAGTTCTTC. The chain is built from TRBV7-2 and TRBJ2-1; TRBD2 matches 12 bases. The CDR3 runs to 15 residues. Germline V gene data show CDR1 as SGHTA and CDR2 as FQGNSA. V dropped 5 bases and J dropped 7; count of bases not matched to a gene: 6.

This chain uses TRBV20-1 with TRBJ2-3; possibly TRBD2 for D (6 bases). Germline V gives CDR1 DFQATT, CDR2 SNEGSKA (reference sequence). This CDR3 is built from 12 residues. The V end lost 5 bases, the J end lost 0 bases, and 6 bases lay between the germline ends. In DNA, the CDR3 is TGCAGTGCTGCGGGGAGCACAGATACGCAGTATTTT. It specifies CSAAGSTDTQYF.

The V and J genes are TRBV7-4 and TRBJ1-5; the D is unclear. This CDR3 region has 12 residues. Germline-derived CDR1 and CDR2 are SGHVT and SQSDAQ. V was shortened by 5 bases and J by 7 bases, with 9 bases between the two germline ends. The CDR3 DNA follows: TGTGCCAGCAGCCACGCCGGGCAGCCCCAGCATTTT. It is translated as CASSHAGQPQHF.

In regard to this clonotype: A much larger clone lies a single base off, so this may be a read error. The V gene is TRBV6-1, the J gene TRBJ1-1; a weak D match, TRBD1 (6 bases). Germline lookup yields CDR1 MNHNS and CDR2 SASEGT. The CDR3 has 14 residues. The CDR3 DNA reads as TGTGTCAGCAGAGACAGGCCCATGAACACTGAAGCTTTCTTT. As protein: CVSRDRPMNTEAFF.

The chain is built from TRBV11-2 and TRBJ1-1, with unresolved D. V lost 1 base, J lost 0 bases, and 6 bases lay in between. Germline V lookup: CDR1 SGHAT, CDR2 FQNNGV. The CDR3 totals 14 residues. The CDR3 region is CASSLVLVNTEAFF. Here the CDR3 DNA reads TGTGCCAGCAGCTTAGTTTTGGTGAACACTGAAGCTTTCTTT. The full variable domain, rest sourced from reference TRBV11-2 and TRBJ1-1, is EAGVAQSPRYKIIEKRQSVAFWCNPISGHATLYWYQQILGQGPKLLIQFQNNGVVDDSQLPKDRFSAERLKGVDSTLKIQPAKLEDSAVYLCASSLVLVNTEAFFGQGTRLTVV.

This clonotype was detected many times. The genes are TRBV28 and TRBJ1-1; possible D gene TRBD1, 5 bases. The CDR3 is made up of 14 amino acids. Trimming removed 5 bases from V and 4 bases from J, with 14 bases in between. CDR1 MDHEN and CDR2 SYDVKM come from the germline V gene. For the CDR3, the DNA is TGTGCCAGCAGTGCTCAGGTGGGGCGCACTGAAGCTTTCTTT. It is translated as CASSAQVGRTEAFF. Full variable domain (remainder filled in from reference TRBV28 and TRBJ1-1): DVKVTQSSRYLVKRTGEKVFLECVQDMDHENMFWYRQDPGLGLRLIYFSYDVKMKEKGDIPEGYSVSREKKERFSLILESASTNQTSMYLCASSAQVGRTEAFFGQGTRLTVV.

This clonotype turned up a few times. The V gene is TRBV11-1, the J gene TRBJ1-2; 9 bases agree with TRBD1. This CDR3 comprises 13 residues. Unmatched junction bases numbered 5, after V lost 5 bases and J lost 7 bases. CDR1 is SGHAT and CDR2 is FQDESV in the germline V gene (reference sequence). The CDR3 protein is CASSKGQGLGYTF. CDR3 coding DNA: TGTGCCAGCAGCAAAGGACAGGGGCTTGGCTACACCTTC. The variable domain in full, with the rest retrieved from reference TRBV11-1 and TRBJ1-2, is EAEVAQSPRYKITEKSQAVAFWCDPISGHATLYWYRQILGQGPELLVQFQDESVVDDSQLPKDRFSAERLKGVDSTLKIQPAELGDSAMYLCASSKGQGLGYTFGSGTRLTVV.

This clonotype came up a few times. V is TRBV15 and J is TRBJ2-1; D is tentatively TRBD1 or TRBD2 (5 bases each). Trimming took off 1 base at V and 6 bases at J, with 13 bases between the two ends. This CDR3 region has 15 residues. CDR1 and CDR2 from the germline V gene are LNHNV and YYDKDF (reference sequence). CDR3: CATSRGVNGGNEQFF. CDR3 DNA: TGTGCCACCAGCAGAGGTGTCAATGGGGGCAATGAGCAGTTCTTC.

J is TRBJ2-1 and V is TRBV4-2; TRBD2 matches 7 bases. V shed 1 base and J 2 bases; nucleotides not matched to a gene: 5. Germline V gives CDR1 LGHNA, CDR2 YNFKEQ. The CDR3 totals 16 residues. This CDR3 reads CASSQGGRFAYNEQFF. The DNA for the CDR3 is TGTGCCAGCAGCCAAGGCGGGAGATTCGCCTACAATGAGCAGTTCTTC.

The CDR3 here is CASRGLSYEQYF. CDR3 nucleotides: TGTGCCAGCAGGGGACTCTCCTACGAGCAGTACTTC. V usage is TRBV6-5 and J usage is TRBJ2-7; TRBD2 might be the D (6 bases). V was shortened by 6 bases and J by 0 bases, with 6 bases between the two germline ends. The CDR3 loop spans 12 amino acids. The germline gives CDR1 MNHEY, CDR2 SVGAGI.

CDR3 nucleotides: TGTGCCAGCAGGTTTGGGACAGGGCATGAAAAACTGTTTTTT. It codes for CASRFGTGHEKLFF. The J gene is TRBJ1-4, the V gene TRBV6-6; 9 positions agree with TRBD1. The CDR3 totals 14 residues. J gave up 6 bases and V 6 bases, and 5 bases lay outside the gene matches. CDR1 is MNHNY, CDR2 SVGAGI, per germline (reference sequence).

Ten or more counts support this clonotype. The CDR3 DNA sequence: TGTGCCAGCAGCGCCGTGACTAGCGGGGGATCGGACACCGGGGAGCTGTTTTTT. Its protein product is CASSAVTSGGSDTGELFF. The rearrangement links TRBV7-9 to TRBJ2-2, with 12 bases that match TRBD2. This CDR3 has 18 amino acids. Germline V gives CDR1 SEHNR, CDR2 FQNEAQ (reference sequence). The V segment lost 5 bases and the J segment 3 bases; nucleotides outside the gene matches: 10.

The table lists this clonotype with many counts. This rearrangement joins TRBV7-2 to TRBJ2-7; 13 nucleotides line up with TRBD2. The ends lost 5 bases at V and 3 bases at J; junction bases unmatched: 16. Germline assignment: CDR1 SGHTA and CDR2 FQGNSA. The CDR3 spans 19 residues. The CDR3 DNA reads TGTGCCAGCAGCCAAACCAGCGGACTAGCGGGAGTCATCGGCTACGAGCAGTACTTC. Its translation is CASSQTSGLAGVIGYEQYF.

This clonotype was counted a single time. The chain combines TRBV20-1 with TRBJ2-1; D remains ambiguous. Trimming took off 3 bases at V and 0 bases at J, with 12 bases between the two ends. This CDR3 has 15 amino acids. Germline assignment: CDR1 DFQATT and CDR2 SNEGSKA (reference sequence). CDR3 DNA sequence: TGCAGTGCTAGCCCCCCGGAGCGCTCCTACAATGAGCAGTTCTTC. This translates into CSASPPERSYNEQFF.

The rearrangement joins TRBV7-9 to TRBJ2-7; tentatively, D is TRBD2 (5 bases). The CDR3 loop spans 16 amino acids. Germline V lookup: CDR1 SEHNR, CDR2 FQNEAQ (reference sequence). Trimming cost V 4 bases and J 3 bases, with 19 bases left between them. CDR3: CASSSGEWGAGYEQYF. The CDR3 DNA sequence: TGTGCCAGCAGCTCCGGGGAGTGGGGAGCCGGCTACGAGCAGTACTTC.

The chain recombines TRBV11-3 with TRBJ2-5, with D perhaps TRBD2 (6 bases). Germline-derived CDR1 and CDR2 are SGHNT and YENEEA. The V and J ends lost 5 bases and 5 bases respectively, with 15 bases between them. The CDR3 has 14 amino acids. The CDR3 spells CASSPQSGRETQYF. The CDR3 nucleotides are TGTGCCAGCAGCCCCCAGTCAGGGAGGGAGACCCAGTACTTC.

This clonotype showed up just a few times. V and J are TRBV6-5 and TRBJ2-5, with D possibly being TRBD1 or TRBD2 (5 bases each). The CDR3 is made up of 13 amino acids. The V and J ends lost 6 bases and 5 bases respectively, with 13 bases between them. Looked up from germline, CDR1 is MNHEY and CDR2 is SVGAGI. CDR3 amino acids: CASSRGMGETQYF. The CDR3 DNA is TGTGCCAGCAGCCGGGGCATGGGGGAGACCCAGTACTTC.

The CDR3 DNA follows: TGCAGTGCTCAACCAAGGAGAGGGGGCACAGATACGCAGTATTTT. This sequence encodes CSAQPRRGGTDTQYF. The chain couples TRBV20-1 to TRBJ2-3; TRBD1 or TRBD2 may be the D gene (5 bases each). The CDR3 length is 15 residues. The V end lost 5 bases, the J end lost 1 base, and 16 bases lay between the germline ends. Germline V gives CDR1 DFQATT, CDR2 SNEGSKA (reference sequence).

About this clonotype: One end of the junction varies from germline; a read error may be responsible. The chain is built from TRBV6-8 and TRBJ2-3; perhaps TRBD1 as D (6 bases). From germline, CDR1 is MNHGY and CDR2 SAAAGT. The CDR3 contains 14 residues. The DNA for the CDR3 is TGTGCCGGAAAGGACAGTCTCCTCACAGATACGCGGTATTTT. Translation gives CAGKDSLLTDTRYF.

The J gene is TRBJ1-6, the V gene TRBV6-2 or TRBV6-3, with a tentative D call TRBD1 (5 bases). CDR3 length: 13 amino acids. The V gene's germline CDR1 is MNHEY and CDR2 SVGEGT. Trimming removed 6 bases at V and 11 bases at J, with 14 bases between. The CDR3 is CASSHDQGPPLHF. The CDR3 DNA follows: TGTGCCAGCAGCCATGACCAGGGTCCACCCCTCCACTTT.